A single sample is the source of the 31 T cell receptor beta chains below, sequenced in a study of cytomegalovirus exposure and HLA in healthy donors (dated by TCRdb to 2017 to 2019). The library was prepared using the immunoSEQ multiplex PCR assay. The multiplex PCR relied on a mix of 60 forward primers for TCR Vbeta segments and 13 reverse primers for TCR Jbeta segments. The table comes from immuneACCESS by way of TCRdb, which keeps in-frame sequences with V and J called. Part of the clones is missing from these tables; in studies checked, under half for an unresolved V gene and the rest for unknown reasons. For this sample the table gives more than 95,000 clones, of which approximately 81% were detected only once. The ten largest clones represent more than 3% of the sample. The material sequenced was PBMCs. The receptors were gathered from a man aged 18 to 29 in good health and CMV-seropositive.

The CDR3: CASSRFPNEKLFF. As DNA, the CDR3 is TGTGCCAGCAGCAGATTTCCTAATGAAAAACTGTTTTTT. The rearrangement links TRBV6-1 to TRBJ1-4, with D hard to call. Looked up from germline, CDR1 is MNHNS and CDR2 is SASEGT. CDR3 size: 13 residues. Trimming took 6 bases from V and 3 from J, leaving 8 bases between them.

This chain joins TRBV25-1 and TRBJ2-1; 13 bases are a match to TRBD2. CDR1 and CDR2 from the germline V gene are MGHDK and SYGVNS. V lost 5 bases to trimming and J lost 9 bases; unmatched junction nucleotides: 10. The CDR3 totals 16 residues. As DNA, the CDR3 is TGTGCCAGCAGTCTTACTAGCGGGGGGGCTCTAGGTGAGCAGTTCTTC. Amino acid sequence: CASSLTSGGALGEQFF.

The CDR3 loop is CASSFRGGASTDTQYF. The CDR3 nucleotides read TGTGCCAGCAGCTTTCGGGGAGGGGCCTCCACAGATACGCAGTATTTT. This chain joins TRBV11-2 and TRBJ2-3, with 7 bases identical to TRBD2. J gave up 2 bases and V 3 bases, and 8 bases lay outside the gene matches. CDR3 size: 16 residues. Germline V lookup: CDR1 SGHAT, CDR2 FQNNGV.

This chain links TRBV4-1 with TRBJ1-1; D is uncertain. The germline V and J ends were trimmed by 2 bases and 0 bases, with 7 bases remaining between them. Germline CDR1 reads MGHRA; CDR2 reads YSYEKL. This CDR3 has 14 amino acids. The CDR3 DNA follows: TGCGCCAGCAGCCAAACGGTCCTGAACACTGAAGCTTTCTTT. It encodes CASSQTVLNTEAFF.

CDR3 in DNA: TGTGCCAGCAACCCACAGGGGTGGACTGAAGCTTTCTTT. It encodes CASNPQGWTEAFF. The chain joins TRBV6-1 to TRBJ1-1; 7 bases line up with TRBD1. V trimming: 7 bases; J trimming: 5 bases; junction bases outside the gene matches: 7. The CDR3 is made up of 13 amino acids. CDR1 and CDR2 (germline): MNHNS, SASEGT.

This chain joins TRBV19 and TRBJ1-1; 7 bases match TRBD1. Germline CDR1 and CDR2: LNHDA and SQIVND (reference sequence). The CDR3 has 12 amino acids. The junction had 1 base not matched to a gene; V was cut back by 9 bases and J by 0 bases. The CDR3 bases are TGTGCCAGCAGGGGGATGAACACTGAAGCTTTCTTT. It is translated as CASRGMNTEAFF.

This chain links TRBV5-5 with TRBJ1-4, with a weak D call TRBD1 (5 bases). Trimming shortened V by 1 base and J by 8 bases, and 9 bases separated the two germline ends. Germline V gives CDR1 SGHKS, CDR2 YYEKEE (reference sequence). CDR3 length: 13 residues. The CDR3 region is CASSLSGMEKLFF. In DNA, the CDR3 is TGTGCCAGCAGCTTGTCAGGGATGGAAAAACTGTTTTTT.

The rearrangement joins TRBV29-1 to TRBJ2-1, with no clear D. The germline V and J ends were trimmed by 4 bases and 4 bases, with 14 bases remaining between them. The germline gives CDR1 SQVTM, CDR2 ANQGSEA. The CDR3 has 14 amino acids. The CDR3 reads CSVGHQVGYNEQFF. The CDR3 coding sequence is TGCAGCGTTGGTCATCAGGTTGGGTACAATGAGCAGTTCTTC.

This chain joins TRBV2 and TRBJ1-5; the D is unclear. Germline values: CDR1 SNHLY, CDR2 FYNNEI. The CDR3 is made up of 16 amino acids. Between the trimmed V and J ends, which lost 1 base and 2 bases, there was a span of 12 bases. The CDR3: CASSEGALPGNQPQHF. CDR3 in DNA: TGTGCCAGCAGTGAAGGGGCCCTCCCCGGCAATCAGCCCCAGCATTTT.

The chain is built from TRBV5-5 and TRBJ1-6; perhaps TRBD1 as D (5 bases). From germline, CDR1 is SGHKS and CDR2 YYEKEE (reference sequence). V gave up 3 bases and J gave up 10 bases, with 17 bases separating them. The CDR3 consists of 15 residues. The CDR3 protein is CASSSPPTEPSPLHF. The CDR3 DNA reads TGTGCCAGCAGCTCTCCCCCGACAGAACCATCACCCCTCCACTTT.

This clone appeared once. The chain joins TRBV6-5 to TRBJ2-6; no clear D. V was trimmed by 0 bases and J by 0 bases, leaving 6 bases between them. CDR1 is MNHEY and CDR2 is SVGAGI in the germline V gene. The CDR3 length is 16 residues. The CDR3 reads CASSYSSHSGANVLTF. CDR3 bases: TGTGCCAGCAGTTACTCGTCCCACTCTGGGGCCAACGTCCTGACTTTC.

The count of this clone is one. The rearrangement links TRBV7-8 to TRBJ2-1; 10 bases map to TRBD2. Germline CDR1 reads SGHVS; CDR2 reads FQNEAQ. The V segment lost 8 bases and the J segment 0 bases; nucleotides outside the gene matches: 10. The CDR3 sequence is 17 residues long. CDR3 protein: CASSLGLAPLSYNEQFF. CDR3 sequence (DNA): TGTGCCAGCTCCCTGGGACTAGCGCCACTCTCCTACAATGAGCAGTTCTTC.

CDR3 amino acids: CASSSGGATDTQYF. The CDR3 nucleotides are TGTGCCAGCAGTAGCGGGGGGGCTACAGATACGCAGTATTTT. The rearrangement uses TRBV7-2 and TRBJ2-3; TRBD2 agrees at 11 bases. Germline lookup yields CDR1 SGHTA and CDR2 FQGNSA. The CDR3 contains 14 residues. Losses at the gene ends were 6 bases for V and 3 bases for J; bases not matched to a gene: 2.

J is TRBJ1-4 and V is TRBV13, with D possibly TRBD1 on 6 matching bases. V gave up 0 bases and J gave up 8 bases, with 13 bases separating them. Germline V CDR1 and CDR2: PRHDT, FYEKMQ (reference sequence). The CDR3 runs to 15 residues. In DNA form, the CDR3 reads TGTGCCAGCAGCTTAGGCCAGGACAGATGGGAAAAACTGTTTTTT. Its translation is CASSLGQDRWEKLFF.

The J gene is TRBJ1-4, the V gene TRBV5-1; D remains unclear. The germline V and J ends were trimmed by 0 bases and 5 bases, with 5 bases remaining between them. Looked up from germline, CDR1 is SGHRS and CDR2 is YFSETQ. The CDR3 runs 13 residues. CDR3 nucleotide sequence: TGCGCCAGCAGCTTGGGCCTAAATGAAAAACTGTTTTTT. As protein: CASSLGLNEKLFF.

The chain has TRBV11-2 and TRBJ2-1; 11 nucleotides align to TRBD2. This CDR3 contains 14 residues. CDR1 is SGHAT and CDR2 is FQNNGV in the germline V gene. Trimming cost V 5 bases and J 6 bases; bases outside gene matches: 3. The DNA for the CDR3 is TGTGCCAGCAGCAAACTAGCGGGAGTCAATGAGCAGTTCTTC. This gives the protein CASSKLAGVNEQFF.

The rearrangement uses TRBV7-8 and TRBJ1-1; 8 bases align to TRBD1. The CDR3 extends over 15 amino acids. The ends lost 1 base at V and 7 bases at J; junction bases unmatched: 8. The germline V gene has CDR1 SGHVS and CDR2 FQNEAQ. The CDR3: CASSLGAGGSGEAFF. CDR3 nucleotide sequence: TGTGCCAGCAGCTTAGGGGCAGGGGGCAGCGGTGAAGCTTTCTTT.

The count of this clone is one. The V gene is TRBV2, the J gene TRBJ2-5, with TRBD1 identical over 7 bases. This CDR3 is built from 13 residues. The germline V gene has CDR1 SNHLY and CDR2 FYNNEI. J gave up 2 bases and V 6 bases, and 3 bases lay outside the gene matches. CDR3 protein: CASREQGQETQYF. As DNA, the CDR3 is TGTGCCAGCAGAGAACAGGGGCAAGAGACCCAGTACTTC.

V and J are TRBV9 and TRBJ2-3, with TRBD2 matching 8 bases. Germline-derived CDR1 and CDR2 are SGDLS and YYNGEE. V was clipped by 4 bases and J by 2 bases; unmatched bases: 6. CDR3 length: 15 residues. This CDR3 is CASSPIAGTTDTQYF. As DNA, the CDR3 is TGTGCCAGCAGCCCAATAGCGGGAACCACAGATACGCAGTATTTT.

This clone was counted between two and nine times. The V gene is TRBV7-8, the J gene TRBJ1-4, with D possibly TRBD1 on 6 matching bases. The CDR3 covers 14 residues. In germline, CDR1 is SGHVS, CDR2 FQNEAQ. V was trimmed by 1 base and J by 7 bases, leaving 10 bases between them. The CDR3 region is CASSLGVGGEKLFF. The DNA of the CDR3 is TGTGCCAGCAGCTTAGGCGTAGGGGGTGAAAAACTGTTTTTT.

This clone was found once. The chain combines TRBV30 with TRBJ1-2, with TRBD1 identical over 9 bases. V trimming: 7 bases; J trimming: 5 bases; junction bases outside the gene matches: 11. The V gene's germline CDR1 is GTSNPN and CDR2 SVGIG (reference sequence). This CDR3 has 14 amino acids. Here the CDR3 DNA reads TGTGCCTATAACCCGACAGGGGGGGATTATGGCTACACCTTC. Encoded protein: CAYNPTGGDYGYTF.

The rearrangement uses TRBV6-5 and TRBJ1-4; 8 bases agree with TRBD1. Germline CDR1 MNHEY, CDR2 SVGAGI. V gave up 6 bases and J gave up 7 bases; unmatched junction bases: 7. This CDR3 has 14 amino acids. CDR3 sequence: CASSRGQGSEKLFF. CDR3 sequence (DNA): TGTGCCAGCAGCCGCGGACAGGGAAGTGAAAAACTGTTTTTT.

The rearrangement joins TRBV5-5 to TRBJ1-1; D might be TRBD1 (6 bases). CDR3 size: 15 residues. Germline-derived CDR1 and CDR2 are SGHKS and YYEKEE (reference sequence). Trimming pared 0 bases from V and 6 bases from J, leaving 15 bases between. The DNA of the CDR3 is TGTGCCAGCAGCTTGGAGGGTCAGGGGAATCCTGAAGCTTTCTTT. Protein: CASSLEGQGNPEAFF. The full variable domain, its missing parts supplied by reference TRBV5-5 and TRBJ1-1, is DAGVTQSPTHLIKTRGQQVTLRCSPISGHKSVSWYQQVLGQGPQFIFQYYEKEERGRGNFPDRFSARQFPNYSSELNVNALLLGDSALYLCASSLEGQGNPEAFFGQGTRLTVV.

The chain couples TRBV2 to TRBJ2-7; possible D gene TRBD1, 6 bases. The ends were cut back, 5 bases at V and 6 bases at J, with 8 bases in the middle. CDR1 and CDR2 from the germline V gene are SNHLY and FYNNEI. The CDR3 has 11 residues. The CDR3 nucleotides read TGTGCCAGCAGTAACAGGGTCGAGCAGTACTTC. It specifies CASSNRVEQYF.

The chain recombines TRBV29-1 with TRBJ2-1; TRBD1 is a possible D gene (6 bases). Trimming pared 7 bases from V and 0 bases from J, leaving 19 bases between. The germline V gene encodes CDR1 SQVTM and CDR2 ANQGSEA. This CDR3 contains 16 residues. The CDR3 loop reads CSAQHRERYSYNEQFF. CDR3 nucleotide sequence: TGCAGCGCCCAACACAGGGAGAGATACTCCTACAATGAGCAGTTCTTC.

This chain uses TRBV19 with TRBJ1-5; D might be TRBD1 (6 bases). V was shortened by 6 bases and J by 2 bases, with 14 bases between the two germline ends. Looked up from germline, CDR1 is LNHDA and CDR2 is SQIVND (reference sequence). The CDR3 covers 15 residues. The CDR3 DNA reads as TGTGCCAGTAGGGGGGCCCCACAGGGCAATCAGCCCCAGCATTTT. Amino acids: CASRGAPQGNQPQHF.

The gene calls are TRBV6-4 and TRBJ1-1; the match to TRBD1 covers 8 bases. Germline V lookup: CDR1 MRHNA, CDR2 SNTAGT. V shed 0 bases and J 2 bases; nucleotides not matched to a gene: 2. There are 15 residues in the CDR3. The CDR3 DNA reads as TGTGCCAGCAGTGACTCAACAGGGGGTAACACTGAAGCTTTCTTT. This codes for CASSDSTGGNTEAFF.

This clone was detected only once. The J gene is TRBJ2-7, the V gene TRBV5-6; 11 positions match TRBD1. Germline loops: CDR1 SGHDT, CDR2 YYEEEE. CDR3 length equals 17 residues. With 4 bases clipped from V and 4 bases from J, the junction kept 13 bases outside the gene matches. The CDR3 nucleotides are TGTGCCAGCAGCCTAAGGGACAGGGGGACGATGAGATACGAGCAGTACTTC. Translating gives CASSLRDRGTMRYEQYF.

This clone was counted only a few times. This rearrangement joins TRBV7-8 to TRBJ2-1; 9 bases fit TRBD2. Trimming at V came to 1 base and at J to 2 bases, leaving 3 bases not matched to a gene. From germline, CDR1 is SGHVS and CDR2 FQNEAQ. The CDR3 runs to 16 residues. The CDR3 bases are TGTGCCAGCAGCTTAGTGGCGGGGGGGCCCTACAATGAGCAGTTCTTC. Encoded protein: CASSLVAGGPYNEQFF.

This chain joins TRBV30 and TRBJ1-2; D gene unclear. Germline values: CDR1 GTSNPN, CDR2 SVGIG (reference sequence). V was trimmed by 0 bases and J by 8 bases, leaving 13 bases between them. This CDR3 comprises 13 residues. The CDR3 sequence: CAWSVPPSKGYTF. For the CDR3, the DNA is TGTGCCTGGAGTGTCCCCCCCTCTAAGGGCTACACCTTC.

The rearrangement uses TRBV7-6 and TRBJ2-2, with a possible D match to TRBD2 (5 bases). The V gene's germline CDR1 is SGHVS and CDR2 FNYEAQ. There are 15 residues in the CDR3. The V end was cut by 6 bases, the J end by 3 bases, with 14 bases between. The chain's CDR3 is CASRKDSTHTGELFF. Here the CDR3 DNA reads TGTGCCAGCAGGAAGGACTCGACCCACACCGGGGAGCTGTTTTTT. The full variable domain, with the rest looked up from reference TRBV7-6 and TRBJ2-2, is GAGVSQSPRYKVTKRGQDVALRCDPISGHVSLYWYRQALGQGPEFLTYFNYEAQQDKSGLPNDRFSAERPEGSISTLTIQRTEQRDSAMYRCASRKDSTHTGELFFGEGSRLTVL.